Below are 27 T cell receptor beta chains sequenced from a single sample in a study of T cell responses to AZD1222 COVID-19 vaccine. Libraries were prepared by immunoSEQ multiplex PCR; TCRdb keeps only in-frame clonotypes and omits some of them. The table lists about 61,000 clones, 65% to 85% of them singletons. This specimen was peripheral blood, taken 28 days after the second AZD1222 dose. The receptors were gathered from an adult who received the AZD1222 COVID-19 vaccine.

The chain is built from TRBV6-2 or TRBV6-3 and TRBJ2-4; 10 nucleotides agree with TRBD1. V was clipped by 6 bases and J by 8 bases; unmatched bases: 4. The CDR3 has 13 residues. Germline values: CDR1 MNHEY, CDR2 SVGEGT. The CDR3 region is CASSRDRGDIQYF. The CDR3 nucleotides are TGTGCCAGCAGCCGGGACAGGGGAGACATTCAGTACTTC.

The chain employs TRBV7-2 and TRBJ2-3, with a tentative D call TRBD2 (6 bases). Germline CDR1 is SGHTA and CDR2 is FQGNSA. The CDR3 consists of 14 residues. Trimming removed 3 bases from V and 3 bases from J, with 10 bases in between. The CDR3 sequence is CASSFNGRTDTQYF. In DNA form, the CDR3 reads TGTGCCAGCAGCTTTAACGGGAGAACAGATACGCAGTATTTT.

The chain combines TRBV7-9 with TRBJ2-3; TRBD2 aligns across 10 bases. The CDR3 consists of 13 residues. Germline V gene lookup returns CDR1 SEHNR and CDR2 FQNEAQ (reference sequence). Losses at the gene ends were 8 bases for V and 5 bases for J; bases not matched to a gene: 4. This chain's CDR3 is CASLAGAIDTQYF. CDR3 nucleotides: TGTGCCAGCCTAGCGGGAGCCATAGATACGCAGTATTTT.

The genes are TRBV4-3 and TRBJ2-1; D is possibly TRBD2 (6 bases). The germline gives CDR1 LGHNA, CDR2 YSLEER. Trimming left V 0 bases short and J 7 bases short, with 13 bases between. The CDR3 totals 15 residues. DNA of the CDR3: TGCGCCAGCAGCCAAGAGCCAGTGGAGGGAAATGAGCAGTTCTTC. Protein product: CASSQEPVEGNEQFF.

The table lists this clone with a few counts. The chain couples TRBV2 to TRBJ2-5; 9 bases fit TRBD2. Trimming took 6 bases from V and 5 from J; bases not matched to a gene: 7. Germline assignment: CDR1 SNHLY and CDR2 FYNNEI. CDR3 length: 14 amino acids. The CDR3 sequence is CASRREGTSETQYF. CDR3 sequence (DNA): TGTGCCAGCAGGCGGGAGGGTACCTCGGAGACCCAGTACTTC. Variable domain in full (rest from reference TRBV2 and TRBJ2-5): EPEVTQTPSHQVTQMGQEVILRCVPISNHLYFYWYRQILGQKVEFLVSFYNNEISEKSEIFDDQFSVERPDGSNFTLKIRSTKLEDSAMYFCASRREGTSETQYFGPGTRLLVL.

The V and J genes are TRBV3-1 (or the pseudogene TRBV3-2) and TRBJ1-4; unclear D gene. Trimming removed 3 bases at V and 0 bases at J, with 5 bases between. Germline CDR1 and CDR2: LGHDT and YNNKEL (reference sequence). The length of the CDR3 is 14 residues. CDR3 coding DNA: TGTGCCAGCAGCCACACGGCAACTAATGAAAAACTGTTTTTT. This translates into CASSHTATNEKLFF.

This chain joins TRBV6-5 and TRBJ1-2; TRBD1 matches 8 bases. V lost 5 bases, J lost 7 bases, and 9 bases stayed unmatched. Germline values: CDR1 MNHEY, CDR2 SVGAGI. The CDR3 consists of 14 residues. CDR3 protein: CASSPRGRLGGYTF. The CDR3 bases are TGTGCCAGCAGTCCCAGGGGGCGTCTGGGTGGCTACACCTTC.

Many counts were recorded for this clone. The genes are TRBV7-8 and TRBJ1-1, with D perhaps matching TRBD1 (6 bases). CDR1 SGHVS and CDR2 FQNEAQ come from the germline V gene. The CDR3 is made up of 13 amino acids. Trimming removed 6 bases from V and 3 bases from J, with 11 bases in between. The CDR3 here is CASSLQGYTEAFF. The CDR3 nucleotides are TGTGCCAGCAGTCTCCAGGGGTACACTGAAGCTTTCTTT.

This clone was seen once. The chain couples TRBV6-5 to TRBJ1-1; no definite D call. Germline assignment: CDR1 MNHEY and CDR2 SVGAGI. The CDR3 is made up of 10 amino acids. The V end was cut by 5 bases, the J end by 5 bases, with 3 bases between. CDR3 in DNA: TGTGCCAGCAGTCGAACTGAAGCTTTCTTT. It yields the protein CASSRTEAFF.

The chain is built from TRBV30 and TRBJ2-7, with TRBD2 matching 7 bases. This CDR3 is built from 14 residues. The V gene end was trimmed by 2 bases and the J gene end by 2 bases; junction bases not matched to a gene: 6. Germline V gene data show CDR1 as GTSNPN and CDR2 as SVGIG (reference sequence). The CDR3: CAWSISSGPYEQYF. The CDR3 region has the DNA TGTGCCTGGAGTATCTCTAGCGGCCCCTACGAGCAGTACTTC.

This clone has only one observation. The chain carries TRBV11-3 and TRBJ2-1, with D unclear. The CDR3 consists of 13 residues. V was clipped by 0 bases and J by 8 bases, with 8 bases between them. Germline V gene data show CDR1 as SGHNT and CDR2 as YENEEA. The CDR3 loop reads CASSLDRQYEQFF. DNA for the CDR3: TGTGCCAGCAGCTTAGATAGGCAATATGAGCAGTTCTTC. Drawing the rest from reference TRBV11-3 and TRBJ2-1, the complete variable domain is EAGVVQSPRYKIIEKKQPVAFWCNPISGHNTLYWYLQNLGQGPELLIRYENEEAVDDSQLPKDRFSAERLKGVDSTLKIQPAELGDSAVYLCASSLDRQYEQFFGPGTRLTVL.

This clone was seen more than once but under ten times. This chain uses TRBV19 with TRBJ1-5; D is unclear. Trimming stripped 7 bases from V and 3 bases from J, with 19 bases between. The CDR3 loop spans 16 amino acids. Germline CDR1 LNHDA, CDR2 SQIVND (reference sequence). Written as DNA, the CDR3 is TGTGCCAGTAAAGCCTGGGCAGGTAATACCAATCAGCCCCAGCATTTT. Protein product: CASKAWAGNTNQPQHF.

The J gene is TRBJ2-3, the V gene TRBV7-9; D remains ambiguous. Per germline, CDR1 SEHNR and CDR2 FQNEAQ (reference sequence). The CDR3 covers 15 residues. With 3 bases removed from V and 1 base from J, the gap between germline ends came to 11 bases. The CDR3: CASSFLMGGTDTQYF. DNA for the CDR3: TGTGCCAGCAGCTTCTTAATGGGTGGCACAGATACGCAGTATTTT.

This clone was seen just once. The V gene is TRBV18, the J gene TRBJ2-7; 7 nucleotides line up with TRBD1. The V gene end was trimmed by 0 bases and the J gene end by 0 bases; junction bases not matched to a gene: 2. Germline assignment: CDR1 KGHSH and CDR2 LQKENI. This CDR3 contains 15 residues. CDR3: CASSPPGQFSYEQYF. The CDR3 DNA reads TGTGCCAGCTCACCACCGGGACAGTTCTCCTACGAGCAGTACTTC.

This rearrangement joins TRBV5-1 to TRBJ1-4, with D possibly TRBD1 on 5 matching bases. The CDR3 loop spans 13 amino acids. Germline CDR1 is SGHRS and CDR2 is YFSETQ. The germline V and J ends were trimmed by 4 bases and 6 bases, with 10 bases remaining between them. CDR3 region: CASSIQGDEKLFF. For the CDR3, the DNA is TGCGCCAGCAGCATCCAGGGCGATGAAAAACTGTTTTTT. The full variable domain, rest sourced from reference TRBV5-1 and TRBJ1-4, is KAGVTQTPRYLIKTRGQQVTLSCSPISGHRSVSWYQQTPGQGLQFLFEYFSETQRNKGNFPGRFSGRQFSNSRSEMNVSTLELGDSALYLCASSIQGDEKLFFGSGTQLSVL.

CDR3 bases: TGTGCCCGGGCAGGGGCCAGCTGGGGGGCGAACACTGAAGCTTTCTTT. Amino acids: CARAGASWGANTEAFF. This chain connects TRBV30 to TRBJ1-1, with D perhaps TRBD1 (6 bases). The CDR3 extends over 16 amino acids. Per germline, CDR1 GTSNPN and CDR2 SVGIG (reference sequence). Trimming cost V 8 bases and J 1 base, with 23 bases left between them. Full variable domain (missing parts from reference TRBV30 and TRBJ1-1): SQTIHQWPATLVQPVGSPLSLECTVEGTSNPNLYWYRQAAGRGLQLLFYSVGIGQISSEVPQNLSASRPQDRQFILSSKKLLLSDSGFYLCARAGASWGANTEAFFGQGTRLTVV.

The rearrangement uses TRBV10-3 and TRBJ2-7; 12 nucleotides line up with TRBD2. V gave up 8 bases and J gave up 7 bases; unmatched junction bases: 15. CDR3 length: 16 amino acids. Germline V gene data show CDR1 as ENHRY and CDR2 as SYGVKD. The DNA of the CDR3 is TGTGCCATCGGGGCTGAACCCAGACTAGCGGGAGTTGAGCAGTACTTC. Amino acid sequence: CAIGAEPRLAGVEQYF.

The chain employs TRBV7-3 and TRBJ1-6; the match to TRBD1 covers 7 bases. V dropped 5 bases and J dropped 7; count of bases not matched to a gene: 5. CDR3 length: 14 residues. CDR1 and CDR2 from the germline V gene are SGHTA and FQGTGA. The CDR3 bases are TGTGCCAGCAGCGTACAGGGGCAGAATTCACCCCTCCACTTT. It encodes CASSVQGQNSPLHF.

This clone was counted a few times. V and J are TRBV29-1 and TRBJ1-2; D unresolved. CDR3 size: 14 residues. Germline lookup yields CDR1 SQVTM and CDR2 ANQGSEA. The V gene lost 2 bases and the J gene lost 0 bases, with 10 bases spanning the gap. CDR3 amino acids: CSVEYQAPNYGYTF. DNA of the CDR3: TGCAGCGTTGAATACCAGGCCCCTAACTATGGCTACACCTTC. The variable domain in full, with the rest retrieved from reference TRBV29-1 and TRBJ1-2, is SAVISQKPSRDICQRGTSLTIQCQVDSQVTMMFWYRQQPGQSLTLIATANQGSEATYESGFVIDKFPISRPNLTFSTLTVSNMSPEDSSIYLCSVEYQAPNYGYTFGSGTRLTVV.

The chain is built from TRBV7-3 and TRBJ2-1; 8 positions match TRBD1. Per the germline V gene, CDR1 is SGHTA and CDR2 is FQGTGA. The CDR3 runs 15 residues. J lost 6 bases, V lost 1 base, and 5 bases had no gene match. For the CDR3, the DNA is TGTGCCAGCAGCTTAAGCGGGACAGGCGTCAATGAGCAGTTCTTC. Protein sequence: CASSLSGTGVNEQFF.

CDR3 nucleotides: TGTGCCAGCAGCCCGACAGGTTACAATGAGCAGTTCTTC. Amino acids: CASSPTGYNEQFF. The chain combines TRBV9 with TRBJ2-1, with D possibly TRBD1 on 6 matching bases. Trimming left V 4 bases short and J 4 bases short, with 9 bases between. CDR3 length equals 13 residues. CDR1 is SGDLS and CDR2 is YYNGEE in the germline V gene.

The chain employs TRBV7-8 and TRBJ2-7, with TRBD1 as a possible D gene (6 bases). The ends were cut back, 3 bases at V and 7 bases at J, with 16 bases in the middle. The germline V gene encodes CDR1 SGHVS and CDR2 FQNEAQ. This CDR3 contains 14 residues. The CDR3 protein is CASSFDTGTREQYF. The CDR3 DNA sequence: TGTGCCAGCAGCTTCGATACAGGGACGAGGGAGCAGTACTTC.

This chain connects TRBV23-1 to TRBJ2-7; 12 bases map to TRBD1. TRBV23-1 is identified as an open reading frame with a role that is uncertain. The V gene end was trimmed by 3 bases and the J gene end by 3 bases; junction bases not matched to a gene: 15. The CDR3 covers 19 residues. CDR3 nucleotides: TGCGCCAGCAGTCATCCCGGGACAGGGGGCAGTGGGGCCTACTACGAGCAGTACTTC. This encodes CASSHPGTGGSGAYYEQYF.

This clone was seen a handful of times. The chain has TRBV19 and TRBJ1-5; 8 bases agree with TRBD1. Germline assignment: CDR1 LNHDA and CDR2 SQIVND (reference sequence). The CDR3 length is 15 residues. V lost 2 bases, J lost 6 bases, and 6 bases stayed unmatched. The CDR3 DNA sequence: TGTGCCAGTAGTATATTGGGACAGGCCAGTCAGCCCCAGCATTTT. Encoded protein: CASSILGQASQPQHF.

The rearrangement links TRBV10-3 to TRBJ2-4, with D possibly being TRBD2 (5 bases). Trimming cost V 6 bases and J 0 bases, with 24 bases left between them. The germline gives CDR1 ENHRY, CDR2 SYGVKD. The CDR3 totals 19 residues. The CDR3 loop reads CAISLLPGSGSGAKNIQYF. The DNA for the CDR3 is TGTGCCATCAGCCTCCTCCCGGGGAGCGGCAGCGGAGCCAAAAACATTCAGTACTTC.

The CDR3 bases are TGTGCCAGCTCACGGGGGACAGCGAGCTCTGGAAACACCATATATTTT. It is translated as CASSRGTASSGNTIYF. The rearrangement links TRBV18 to TRBJ1-3; 7 bases align to TRBD1. The CDR3 has 16 amino acids. V lost 4 bases to trimming and J lost 0 bases; unmatched junction nucleotides: 6. CDR1 is KGHSH, CDR2 LQKENI, per germline.

CDR3 coding DNA: TGTGCCAGCAGCGGATACAGGGGCCCCCCAGAAGAAAAACTGTTTTTT. This codes for CASSGYRGPPEEKLFF. The rearrangement joins TRBV9 to TRBJ1-4; 7 bases match TRBD1. The CDR3 spans 16 residues. The germline V gene has CDR1 SGDLS and CDR2 YYNGEE. The V segment lost 3 bases and the J segment 8 bases; nucleotides outside the gene matches: 13.